The clone carrying this T cell receptor (beta chain) occurred many times. This entry comes from a study of T-cell reconstitution after alpha-beta-depleted transplantation in children. Library preparation (for TCRbeta) was performed with unique molecular identifiers. TCRdb re-called the PCR reads through MiXCR, storing one row per CDR3 protein. The sample holds hundreds of thousands of distinct CDR3 sequences, over 15% seen once. This material consisted of PBMCs from the stem cell graft donor, taken from the stem cell graft. The sequence was collected from a human donor who donated a stem cell graft to a child with acute myeloid leukemia.

The CDR3 DNA reads as TGCAGCGTCCAAACGGGGGGGGCCCGGAACGAGCAGTACTTC. Translated, it gives CSVQTGGARNEQYF. This chain links TRBV29-1 with TRBJ2-7; TRBD2 matches at 8 bases. V lost 6 bases to trimming and J lost 5 bases; unmatched junction nucleotides: 12. The germline V gene encodes CDR1 SQVTM and CDR2 ANQGSEA. CDR3 size: 14 residues.